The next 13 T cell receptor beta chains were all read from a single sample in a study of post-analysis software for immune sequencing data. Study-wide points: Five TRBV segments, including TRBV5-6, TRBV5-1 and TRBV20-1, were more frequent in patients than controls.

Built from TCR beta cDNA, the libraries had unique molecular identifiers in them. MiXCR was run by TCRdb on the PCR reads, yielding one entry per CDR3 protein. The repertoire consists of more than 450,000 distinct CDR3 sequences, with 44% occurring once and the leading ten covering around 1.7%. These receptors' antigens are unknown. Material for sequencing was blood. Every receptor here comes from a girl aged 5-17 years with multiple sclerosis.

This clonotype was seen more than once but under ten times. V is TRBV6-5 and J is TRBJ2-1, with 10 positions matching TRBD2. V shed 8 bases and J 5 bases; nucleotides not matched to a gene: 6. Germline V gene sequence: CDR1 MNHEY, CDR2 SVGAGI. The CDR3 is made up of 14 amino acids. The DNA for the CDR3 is TGTGCCAGCTGTGCAGCGGGGGGGAACAATGAGCAGTTCTTC. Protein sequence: CASCAAGGNNEQFF.

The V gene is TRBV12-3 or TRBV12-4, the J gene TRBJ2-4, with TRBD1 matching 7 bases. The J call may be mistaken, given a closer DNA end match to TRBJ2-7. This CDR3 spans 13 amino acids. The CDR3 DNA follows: TGTGCCAGCAGTCTTGACAGGGTAGCCGAGCAGTACTTC. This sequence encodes CASSLDRVAEQYF.

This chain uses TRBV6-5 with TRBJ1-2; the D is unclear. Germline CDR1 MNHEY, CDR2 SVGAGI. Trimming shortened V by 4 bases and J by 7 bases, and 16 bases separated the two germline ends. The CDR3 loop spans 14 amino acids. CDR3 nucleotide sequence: TGTGCCAGCAGTTTTCTTATCTCGGACGCTGGCTACACCTTC. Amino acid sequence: CASSFLISDAGYTF.

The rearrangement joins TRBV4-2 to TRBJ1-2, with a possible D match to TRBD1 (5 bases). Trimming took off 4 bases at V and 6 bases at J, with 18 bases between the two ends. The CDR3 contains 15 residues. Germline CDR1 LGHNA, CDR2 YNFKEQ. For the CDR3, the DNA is TGTGCCAGCAGCCTCGAAATGACAGTCGCGAATGGCTACACCTTC. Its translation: CASSLEMTVANGYTF.

CDR3 in amino acids: CASSFGLAGSSSYNEQYF. The CDR3 bases are TGTGCCAGCAGCTTCGGACTAGCGGGATCAAGCTCCTACAATGAGCAGTACTTC. The gene calls are TRBV9 and TRBJ2-1, with 12 bases matching TRBD2. The J call may be mistaken, given a closer DNA end match to TRBJ2-7. The CDR3 covers 18 residues. The V gene's germline CDR1 is SGDLS and CDR2 YYNGEE.

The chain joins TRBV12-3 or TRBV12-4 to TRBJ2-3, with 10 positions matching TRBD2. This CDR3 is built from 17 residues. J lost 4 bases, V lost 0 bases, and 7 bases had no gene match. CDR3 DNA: TGTGCCAGCAGTTTAGCGCTGCCTAGCGGGAGAGCAGATACGCAGTATTTT. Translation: CASSLALPSGRADTQYF.

CDR3 nucleotides: TGTGCCATCAGTGTTGGGGAGAGAAGGTACAATGAGCAGTTCTTC. Translation gives CAISVGERRYNEQFF. The chain combines TRBV10-3 with TRBJ2-1, with D perhaps matching TRBD2 (5 bases). The V gene lost 4 bases and the J gene lost 4 bases, with 14 bases spanning the gap. Germline V gene lookup returns CDR1 ENHRY and CDR2 SYGVKD. The CDR3 contains 15 residues.

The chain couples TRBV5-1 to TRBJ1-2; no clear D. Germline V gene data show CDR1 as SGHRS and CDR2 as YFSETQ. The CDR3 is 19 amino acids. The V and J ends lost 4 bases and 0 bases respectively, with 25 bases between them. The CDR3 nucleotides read TGCGCCAGCAGCCCGGAGGGCAGCCTGACCTTAGGAACTAACTATGGCTACACCTTC. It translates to CASSPEGSLTLGTNYGYTF.

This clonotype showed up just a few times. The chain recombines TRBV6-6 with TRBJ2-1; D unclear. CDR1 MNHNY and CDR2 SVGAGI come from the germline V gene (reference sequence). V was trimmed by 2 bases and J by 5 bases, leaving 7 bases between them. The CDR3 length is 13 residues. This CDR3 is CASSYGPDNEQFF. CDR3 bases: TGTGCCAGCAGTTACGGCCCGGACAATGAGCAGTTCTTC.

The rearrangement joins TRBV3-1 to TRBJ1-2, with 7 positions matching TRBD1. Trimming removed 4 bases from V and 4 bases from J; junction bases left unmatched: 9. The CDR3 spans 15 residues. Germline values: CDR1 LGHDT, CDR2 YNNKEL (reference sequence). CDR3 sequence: CASSRDRDRLYGYTF. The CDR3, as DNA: TGTGCCAGCAGCCGCGACCGGGACAGACTCTATGGCTACACCTTC.

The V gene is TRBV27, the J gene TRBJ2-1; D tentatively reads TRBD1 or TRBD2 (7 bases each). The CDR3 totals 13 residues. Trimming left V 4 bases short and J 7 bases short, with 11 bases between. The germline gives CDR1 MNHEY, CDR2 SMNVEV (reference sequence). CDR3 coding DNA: TGTGCCAGCAGTTCCCAGGGGGGGAATGAGCAGTTCTTC. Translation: CASSSQGGNEQFF.

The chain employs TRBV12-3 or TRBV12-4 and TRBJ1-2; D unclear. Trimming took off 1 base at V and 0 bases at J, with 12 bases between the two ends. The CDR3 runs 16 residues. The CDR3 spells CASSLGVAGANYGYTF. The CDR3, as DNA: TGTGCCAGCAGTTTAGGGGTGGCTGGGGCTAACTATGGCTACACCTTC.

Here the CDR3 reads CASSRDASSLNSYEQYF. The CDR3 region has the DNA TGCGCCAGCAGCCGGGACGCGAGCAGCCTAAACTCCTACGAGCAGTACTTC. The chain is built from TRBV4-1 and TRBJ2-7; D is tentatively TRBD1 or TRBD2 (5 bases each). The CDR3 length is 17 residues. CDR1 is MGHRA and CDR2 is YSYEKL in the germline V gene. Trimming took off 4 bases at V and 0 bases at J, with 19 bases between the two ends.